This TCR beta chain was found in a study of beta chain features in type 1 diabetes. Background on the study: Patients and healthy donors were similar in age, gender and cell yields. Findings of the study overall: A greater similarity of naive, central memory and Treg TCRB repertoires was seen among patients than among healthy donors. TCRB CDR3s from Type 1 diabetes patients were moderately but significantly shorter in all four CD4+ subsets.

Every donor provided one heparinised blood draw, which averaged approximately 120 mL. Every isolated RNA sample was fully reverse transcribed, so sequencing captured expressed TCRB transcripts. The study sequenced naive, central memory and regulatory T cell samples to an average of around 3.5 million reads. Produced via immunoSEQ multiplex PCR; TCRdb's table is partial and in-frame only. The data contain hundreds of thousands of clones, over 11% of them singletons. In the case of this clone: Its antigen is not identified. Germline is not matched at one junction end, which may reflect a read error.

CDR3 size: 14 residues. Germline V gene data show CDR1 as SSHAT and CDR2 as FNYEAQ (reference sequence). Input material: naive CD4+ T cells from blood. The chain uses TRBV7-7 and TRBJ2-2; no firm D call. The sequence was collected from a man younger than 35 with type 1 diabetes. The CDR3 DNA follows: TGTGCTAGCAGCCTCGTCCCCTCGGCGGGGGAGCTGTTTTTT. As protein: CASSLVPSAGELFF.